The rows below give T cell receptor beta chains drawn from one sample of a study of blood T cells in healthy people across ages. TCRdb recomputed calls from the 5' RACE reads with MiXCR, one row per CDR3 protein. The sample holds almost 550,000 distinct CDR3 sequences, around 24% seen once. These data are also associated with another study on T cells of mothers and their children.

Sequenced input: blood. The source of these receptors is a boy younger than 18 in good health. CDR3s include the opening cysteine and the closing phenylalanine or tryptophan. The D gene is left open where the match is weak. Clone size is given for some rows only: seen once, a few or many times, or a class if the clone is expanded.

clone_size j_call v_call d_call cdr3_length cdr3_aa cdr3_nt
NA TRBJ1-4 TRBV6-5 NA 15 CASSYQQGRGEKLFF TGTGCCAGCAGTTACCAACAGGGTCGGGGAGAAAAACTGTTTTTT
NA TRBJ2-2 TRBV25-1 NA 14 CASKGHSNTGELFF TGTGCCAGCAAGGGACACTCGAACACCGGGGAGCTGTTTTTT
few TRBJ2-1 TRBV28 TRBD2 16 CASSLGTSGPYNEQFF TGTGCCAGCAGCCTCGGGACTAGCGGACCCTACAATGAGCAGTTCTTC
NA TRBJ2-7 TRBV28 TRBD1 15 CASRTGTGGAYEQYF TGTGCCAGCAGAACCGGGACAGGGGGGGCCTACGAGCAGTACTTC
few TRBJ2-2 TRBV6-5 NA 15 CASSYSPGNTGELFF TGTGCCAGCAGTTACTCGCCCGGGAACACCGGGGAGCTGTTTTTT
many TRBJ2-7 TRBV29-1 NA 14 CSVVPGLSSYEQYF TGCAGCGTTGTCCCGGGACTGAGCTCCTACGAGCAGTACTTC
NA TRBJ2-3 TRBV6-2/TRBV6-3 NA 14 CASSYGGTADTQYF TGTGCCAGCAGTTACGGGGGAACGGCCGATACGCAGTATTTT
few TRBJ2-7 TRBV28 NA 14 CPSVNTGASYEQYF TGTCCCAGCGTTAACACCGGGGCCTCGTACGAGCAGTACTTC
NA TRBJ1-1 TRBV20-1 TRBD1 14 CSARDGTVDTEAFF TGCAGTGCTAGAGATGGGACAGTGGACACTGAAGCTTTCTTT
few TRBJ2-1 TRBV5-1 TRBD2 15 CASSLASGLYNEQFF TGCGCCAGCAGCCTGGCTAGCGGACTCTACAATGAGCAGTTCTTC
NA TRBJ2-1 TRBV12-3/TRBV12-4 NA 16 CASTHLSGPLYNEQFF TGTGCCAGCACCCACCTTAGCGGCCCCTTATACAATGAGCAGTTCTTC
NA TRBJ2-1 TRBV28 TRBD2 18 CASSPTSGFLSSYNEQFF TGTGCCAGCAGCCCGACTAGCGGGTTCCTTAGCTCCTACAATGAGCAGTTCTTC
many TRBJ2-5 TRBV7-2 NA 14 CASSLDLVGETQYF TGTGCCAGCAGCTTAGATCTAGTGGGCGAGACCCAGTACTTC
NA TRBJ2-5 TRBV27 NA 14 CASSWSRAGETQYF TGTGCCAGCAGTTGGTCCAGGGCCGGAGAGACCCAGTACTTC
few TRBJ2-2 TRBV5-1 NA 16 CASSLALGVNTGELFF TGCGCCAGCAGCTTGGCCCTTGGGGTGAACACCGGGGAGCTGTTTTTT
NA TRBJ2-5 TRBV7-3 NA 17 CASSFGQASGEEETQYF TGTGCCAGCAGCTTTGGACAGGCGTCGGGAGAGGAAGAGACCCAGTACTTC
NA TRBJ2-5 TRBV4-3 TRBD1 18 CASSQDGRGAGGCETQYF TGCGCCAGCAGCCAAGATGGGCGCGGGGCAGGGGGCTGTGAGACCCAGTACTTC
NA TRBJ1-1 TRBV27 NA 14 CASRHLKRDTEAFF TGTGCCAGCAGACACCTAAAAAGGGACACTGAAGCTTTCTTT
NA TRBJ1-3 TRBV6-1 TRBD1 19 CASSRKIRQGLNSGNTIYF TGTGCCAGCAGCCGTAAGATTCGACAGGGTCTCAACTCTGGAAACACCATATATTTT
NA TRBJ2-5 TRBV20-1 TRBD2 15 CSASPPRGALEEQYF TGCAGTGCTAGCCCCCCGCGGGGGGCTTTAGAAGAGCAGTACTTC
NA TRBJ2-7 TRBV20-1 NA 13 CSASTFSTNEQYF TGCAGTGCTAGTACGTTTTCGACGAACGAGCAGTACTTC
few TRBJ2-2 TRBV4-1 NA 16 CASSQVGLGGTGELFF TGCGCCAGCAGCCAAGTTGGACTAGGGGGCACCGGGGAGCTGTTTTTT
NA TRBJ2-3 TRBV5-1 NA 15 CASSLWTRRTDTQYF TGCGCCAGCAGCTTGTGGACACGCCGCACAGATACGCAGTATTTT
few TRBJ1-2 TRBV20-1 NA 13 CSATGGGLYGYTF TGCAGTGCTACTGGGGGGGGACTCTATGGCTACACCTTC
few TRBJ2-3 TRBV7-2 NA 14 CASSLESNTDTQYF TGTGCCAGCAGCTTAGAGAGCAACACAGATACGCAGTATTTT
few TRBJ2-5 TRBV28 NA 13 CASSERGKETQYF TGTGCCAGCAGTGAGAGAGGGAAAGAGACCCAGTACTTC
NA TRBJ1-1 TRBV7-2 TRBD1 15 CASSTQQGANTEAFF TGTGCCAGCAGCACCCAACAGGGGGCGAACACTGAAGCTTTCTTT
few TRBJ2-1 TRBV15 TRBD1 15 CATRDRGGSYNEQFF TGTGCCACCAGGGACAGGGGAGGGTCCTACAATGAGCAGTTCTTC
NA TRBJ2-3 TRBV20-1 NA 15 CSARDPGVATDTQYF TGCAGTGCTAGAGATCCGGGAGTGGCCACAGATACGCAGTATTTT
few TRBJ2-1 TRBV12-3/TRBV12-4 TRBD2 15 CASSRGTSGGGEQFF TGTGCCAGCAGCCGGGGGACTAGCGGGGGGGGTGAGCAGTTCTTC
NA TRBJ2-7 TRBV6-2/TRBV6-3 NA 14 CASTERGDNYEQYF TGTGCCAGCACGGAACGGGGGGACAACTACGAGCAGTACTTC
NA TRBJ2-5 TRBV20-1 TRBD2 15 CSAFPGTSGGETQYF TGCAGTGCTTTCCCCGGGACTAGCGGGGGCGAGACCCAGTACTTC
NA TRBJ1-6 TRBV6-6 TRBD1 16 CASSYSGTVDNSPLHF TGTGCCAGCAGTTACTCAGGGACAGTGGATAATTCACCCCTCCACTTT